This passage covers 2 T cell receptor beta chains from one sample sequenced in a study of T-cell memory formation after mild COVID-19 (dated by TCRdb to 2020 to 2023). Library preparation employed 5' RACE. Data came from an Illumina NovaSeq 6000. TCRdb handled the public reads itself, with Q25 trimming in fastp and clone calling in MiXCR, and kept productive beta chains. Duplicate CDR3 protein sequences are folded into a single record with the most common DNA and genes. The sample table shows just under 550,000 distinct CDR3 sequences, and around 21% are seen once. Together, the top ten hold around 12% of the sample. Sequenced input: PBMCs or a T cell subset sorted from them (not recorded which). These receptor sequences come from an adult woman who had mild COVID-19 (a few samples of this study predate the infection). The sample titles of this study are shuffled in the database, so cell type and time point are left out; the donor was told from shared clones.

This clonotype was counted a few times. This sequence joins TRBV7-6 and TRBJ2-1; 13 positions match TRBD2. The CDR3 is 18 residues long. J was trimmed by 7 bases and V by 0 bases; bases with no gene match: 9. CDR1 SGHVS and CDR2 FNYEAQ come from the germline V gene. DNA of the CDR3: TGTGCCAGCAGCTTAGCGTCAGGACTAGCGGGAGCTATGAATGAGCAGTTCTTC. Translation: CASSLASGLAGAMNEQFF.

The chain carries TRBV5-4 and TRBJ2-1; 10 bases line up with TRBD2. The CDR3 length is 17 residues. J was trimmed by 3 bases and V by 4 bases; bases with no gene match: 10. CDR1 is SGHNT and CDR2 is YYREEE in the germline V gene (reference sequence). The CDR3 region is CASSLLFLAGDYNEQFF. In DNA form, the CDR3 reads TGTGCCAGCAGCCTACTCTTCCTAGCGGGGGACTACAATGAGCAGTTCTTC.